This T cell receptor beta chain was observed in a study of CD4+ T cells in melanoma (dated by TCRdb to between 2021 and 2022). Regarding the complete study: Neoantigen-specific CD4+ T cells in human melanoma were what the study investigated. What the authors observed across the whole study: According to the report, neoantigen-specific CD4+ T cells in melanoma displayed diverse differentiation states. Neoantigen-specific CD4+ T cells were reported to be correlated with the function of CD8+ T cells, macrophages and B cells.

CDR1 is given as SEHNR and CDR2 as FQNEAQ, both from the germline V gene (reference sequence). V loses 4 bases, J loses 1 base, and the germline ends lie 17 bases apart. From cysteine to phenylalanine, the CDR3 is 16 amino acids long. Only the CDR3 region is kept as DNA, spanning 48 bases read in frame from base 1. The library was prepared using the immunoSEQ multiplex PCR assay. TCRdb took this table from immuneACCESS and kept in-frame rearrangements with V and J called. Such tables lack part of the clones; where checked against another copy, unresolved V genes explain under half of the gap, and the rest is unexplained. The sample data list about 140,000 clones, and 80% to 95% of these were observed just once. The leading ten clones occupy 1.5% to 1.7% of the sample. The donors were people with melanoma. Worth noting for this clone: No cognate antigen has been identified for it. Base quality data are lacking; no much larger clone is found one base away.

The V and J segments used are TRBV7-9 and TRBJ2-7, with an unclear D gene assignment. This clonotype originated in a human donor with melanoma. In nucleotides, the sequence is TGTGCCAGCAGCTGGGTGGGCTCCATTTCGTCCTACGAGCAGTACTTC. This is translated as CASSWVGSISSYEQYF.